One sample yielded the 28 T cell receptor beta chains listed below, sequenced in a study of blood T cells in healthy people across ages. A second PCR of roughly 7 to 11 cycles used a sample-barcoded 5' primer and a J-beta primer mix. TCRdb re-called the 5' RACE reads with MiXCR, one entry per CDR3 protein. The sample includes 1.4 million to 1.5 million distinct CDR3 sequences, approximately 40% of them seen just once. The sample taken for sequencing was blood. The receptors were sampled from a woman aged 18-29 years in good health.

J is TRBJ2-1 and V is TRBV20-1; 8 bases agree with TRBD2. The CDR3 is 14 amino acids. The junction had 6 bases not matched to a gene; V was cut back by 3 bases and J by 5 bases. Germline assignment: CDR1 DFQATT and CDR2 SNEGSKA (reference sequence). The CDR3 loop is CSASDPGGHNEQFF. CDR3 sequence (DNA): TGCAGTGCTAGTGACCCGGGAGGGCACAATGAGCAGTTCTTC.

The chain is built from TRBV7-9 and TRBJ1-2, with 9 bases fitting TRBD1. Germline V gene lookup returns CDR1 SEHNR and CDR2 FQNEAQ (reference sequence). The length of the CDR3 is 12 residues. The CDR3 sequence is CASRQGEDGYTF. The CDR3 DNA is TGTGCTAGTAGACAGGGGGAAGATGGCTACACCTTC.

The J gene is TRBJ2-7, the V gene TRBV4-1; D gene unclear. Germline V CDR1 and CDR2: MGHRA, YSYEKL. V dropped 1 base and J dropped 5 bases, with 12 bases sitting between them. This CDR3 region has 14 residues. CDR3 sequence: CASSQVPTSDEQYF. The DNA of the CDR3 is TGCGCCAGCAGCCAAGTGCCCACCAGTGACGAGCAGTACTTC.

The V call is TRBV20-1, the J call TRBJ1-5; D might be TRBD1 (6 bases). CDR3 length: 15 amino acids. Germline V lookup: CDR1 DFQATT, CDR2 SNEGSKA (reference sequence). Between the trimmed V and J ends, which lost 0 bases and 6 bases, there was a span of 15 bases. CDR3 DNA: TGCAGTGCTAGAGATGACAGGACCAGGGGTCAGCCCCAGCATTTT. Protein sequence: CSARDDRTRGQPQHF.

This clonotype was seen a handful of times. J is TRBJ2-5 and V is TRBV5-1; D gene unclear. The germline V gene has CDR1 SGHRS and CDR2 YFSETQ. Trimming took off 3 bases at V and 5 bases at J, with 11 bases between the two ends. The CDR3 is 13 amino acids. CDR3 sequence: CASSSVLGETQYF. DNA for the CDR3: TGCGCCAGCAGCTCAGTTTTGGGGGAGACCCAGTACTTC.

The rearrangement joins TRBV12-3 or TRBV12-4 to TRBJ1-4, with 9 positions matching TRBD1. The CDR3 is made up of 18 amino acids. V was pared by 5 bases and J by 4 bases, with 14 bases of the junction left unmatched. CDR3 DNA sequence: TGTGCCAGCAGTCGCAAAACAGGGGGCTGGTTAGGTAATGAAAAACTGTTTTTT. Translating it yields CASSRKTGGWLGNEKLFF.

Many counts were recorded for this clonotype. The genes are TRBV20-1 and TRBJ2-7, with D unclear. The V gene lost 4 bases and the J gene lost 5 bases, with 12 bases spanning the gap. CDR3 length equals 12 residues. The V gene's germline CDR1 is DFQATT and CDR2 SNEGSKA (reference sequence). The CDR3: CSATVIRNEQYF. CDR3 nucleotides: TGCAGTGCTACTGTCATTAGGAACGAGCAGTACTTC.

The sample holds a few counts of this clonotype. The chain joins TRBV12-3 or TRBV12-4 to TRBJ2-3, with D possibly being TRBD1 (6 bases). The CDR3 spans 15 residues. V lost 2 bases to trimming and J lost 4 bases, with 13 bases between them. The CDR3 DNA reads as TGTGCCAGCAGTTTACAGGGGTGGGCAGCAGATACGCAGTATTTT. This codes for CASSLQGWAADTQYF.

The genes are TRBV14 and TRBJ2-7, with D possibly being TRBD1 (5 bases). The CDR3 runs to 15 residues. V was shortened by 2 bases and J by 3 bases, with 14 bases between the two germline ends. The germline V gene encodes CDR1 SGHDN and CDR2 FVKESK. The CDR3 nucleotides read TGTGCCAGCAGCCAATACACAGGCACCAACTACGAGCAGTACTTC. Translated: CASSQYTGTNYEQYF. The full variable domain, completed using reference TRBV14 and TRBJ2-7, is EAGVTQFPSHSVIEKGQTVTLRCDPISGHDNLYWYRRVMGKEIKFLLHFVKESKQDESGMPNNRFLAERTGGTYSTLKVQPAELEDSGVYFCASSQYTGTNYEQYFGPGTRLTVT.

The V and J genes are TRBV20-1 and TRBJ1-5, with D possibly TRBD1 on 6 matching bases. The germline gives CDR1 DFQATT, CDR2 SNEGSKA (reference sequence). The V end lost 3 bases, the J end lost 5 bases, and 17 bases lay between the germline ends. The CDR3 length is 15 residues. The CDR3 is CSARKQGLRDQPQHF. In nucleotides, the CDR3 is TGCAGTGCTAGGAAACAGGGACTCCGGGATCAGCCCCAGCATTTT.

This clonotype was seen only a few times. This sequence joins TRBV10-3 and TRBJ2-1; D gene ambiguous. The V gene lost 2 bases and the J gene lost 4 bases, with 12 bases spanning the gap. Per germline, CDR1 ENHRY and CDR2 SYGVKD. The CDR3 loop spans 15 amino acids. CDR3 residues: CAISEKGLTYNEQFF. DNA for the CDR3: TGTGCCATCAGTGAGAAAGGGCTTACTTACAATGAGCAGTTCTTC.

This chain uses TRBV28 with TRBJ1-6; 7 bases match TRBD1. V was pared by 8 bases and J by 8 bases, with 9 bases of the junction left unmatched. CDR3 length: 14 residues. The germline V gene encodes CDR1 MDHEN and CDR2 SYDVKM. The CDR3 reads CASQGEGGYSPLHF. Here the CDR3 DNA reads TGTGCCAGCCAGGGGGAGGGAGGATATTCACCCCTCCACTTT.

This clonotype has ten or more counts. V and J are TRBV7-2 and TRBJ2-7; no firm D call. CDR1 and CDR2 (germline): SGHTA, FQGNSA. This CDR3 has 13 amino acids. Between the trimmed V and J ends, which lost 1 base and 3 bases, there was a span of 7 bases. DNA of the CDR3: TGTGCCAGCAGCTTAGAGGACGGCTACGAGCAGTACTTC. Amino acids: CASSLEDGYEQYF.

The table lists this clonotype with a few counts. This chain links TRBV2 with TRBJ2-5; 10 bases are shared with TRBD2. The CDR3 covers 15 residues. Looked up from germline, CDR1 is SNHLY and CDR2 is FYNNEI. J was trimmed by 5 bases and V by 6 bases; bases with no gene match: 9. This CDR3 reads CASRDGTSVLETQYF. CDR3 DNA: TGTGCCAGCAGGGATGGGACTAGCGTGTTGGAGACCCAGTACTTC.

J is TRBJ2-1 and V is TRBV9; TRBD2 agrees at 12 bases. The CDR3 covers 15 residues. Losses at the gene ends were 2 bases for V and 9 bases for J; bases not matched to a gene: 6. From germline, CDR1 is SGDLS and CDR2 YYNGEE. CDR3 region: CASSVRLAGDGEQFF. CDR3 sequence (DNA): TGTGCCAGCAGCGTTAGACTAGCGGGAGACGGTGAGCAGTTCTTC.

The chain is built from TRBV6-8 and TRBJ2-7; D possibly corresponds to TRBD1 (5 bases). The CDR3 is 13 residues long. CDR1 MNHGY and CDR2 SAAAGT come from the germline V gene. The ends were cut back, 11 bases at V and 6 bases at J, with 20 bases in the middle. The CDR3 coding sequence is TGTGCCTTTCCCCCAGGGATAAGGGGCGAGCAGTACTTC. As protein: CAFPPGIRGEQYF.

The chain joins TRBV11-2 to TRBJ1-1; D is perhaps TRBD1 (6 bases). Per the germline V gene, CDR1 is SGHAT and CDR2 is FQNNGV. V lost 5 bases and J lost 6, with 16 bases in between. The CDR3 covers 14 residues. The CDR3 loop is CASSLLGGTSEAFF. The CDR3 DNA reads as TGTGCCAGCAGCCTCCTAGGGGGTACCTCTGAAGCTTTCTTT.

This rearrangement joins TRBV12-3 or TRBV12-4 to TRBJ2-3; D might be TRBD2 (6 bases). Between the trimmed V and J ends, which lost 6 bases and 8 bases, there was a span of 15 bases. This CDR3 spans 13 amino acids. CDR3 sequence reads: CASSPQVGGTQYF. The CDR3 DNA is TGTGCCAGCAGCCCGCAGGTGGGGGGTACGCAGTATTTT.

The sample holds one count of this clonotype. This chain joins TRBV5-1 and TRBJ2-7; 10 bases are shared with TRBD1. This CDR3 is 18 amino acids long. Trimming at V came to 5 bases and at J to 0 bases, leaving 14 bases not matched to a gene. Germline assignment: CDR1 SGHRS and CDR2 YFSETQ. DNA for the CDR3: TGCGCCAGCAGTTTTACCGGGACAGGGGTCGCACTCTCCTACGAGCAGTACTTC. It is translated as CASSFTGTGVALSYEQYF.

The rearrangement links TRBV5-1 to TRBJ1-4; maybe TRBD1 (5 bases). Germline V gives CDR1 SGHRS, CDR2 YFSETQ. V lost 6 bases, J lost 1 base, and 19 bases lay in between. The CDR3 runs to 17 residues. The CDR3 DNA reads TGCGCCAGCACCGACAGCTTGCGGGGGGGAACTAATGAAAAACTGTTTTTT. Its translation: CASTDSLRGGTNEKLFF.

The chain joins TRBV20-1 to TRBJ2-5, with D possibly matching TRBD2 (6 bases). Matching the DNA end better, TRBJ2-7 makes the J call doubtful. CDR3 length equals 14 residues. The germline V gene has CDR1 DFQATT and CDR2 SNEGSKA (reference sequence). The CDR3 DNA sequence: TGCAGTGCTAGTGGTGGGGGGAGCTCCTACGAGCAGTACTTC. It specifies CSASGGGSSYEQYF.

This clonotype was counted only a few times. The V gene is TRBV5-1, the J gene TRBJ2-5; weak D call: TRBD1 (5 bases). The end of the DNA fits TRBJ2-7 better, so the J call may be wrong. This CDR3 has 17 amino acids. Germline CDR1 reads SGHRS; CDR2 reads YFSETQ. CDR3 amino acids: CASSLASGSGNTYEQYF. The CDR3 nucleotides are TGCGCCAGCAGCTTGGCCTCAGGGTCAGGTAATACGTACGAGCAGTACTTC.

The J gene is TRBJ2-1, the V gene TRBV7-2, with TRBD2 identical over 10 bases. The CDR3 consists of 15 residues. Germline CDR1 SGHTA, CDR2 FQGNSA. V shed 6 bases and J 4 bases; nucleotides not matched to a gene: 6. The CDR3 coding sequence is TGTGCCAGCAGGAAGCGGGGGGGTAGTTACAATGAGCAGTTCTTC. This sequence encodes CASRKRGGSYNEQFF.

This clonotype turned up a few times. CDR3 coding DNA: TGCGCCAGCAGCCCCCGGACAGGGGACCAGAACACTGAAGCTTTCTTT. It is translated as CASSPRTGDQNTEAFF. The chain uses TRBV5-1 and TRBJ1-1; 9 bases are shared with TRBD1. The CDR3 consists of 16 residues. Germline CDR1 reads SGHRS; CDR2 reads YFSETQ. The V segment lost 4 bases and the J segment 1 base; nucleotides outside the gene matches: 8.

The V gene is TRBV7-3, the J gene TRBJ2-5; D unclear. The ends were cut back, 3 bases at V and 4 bases at J, with 12 bases in the middle. Per germline, CDR1 SGHTA and CDR2 FQGTGA. The CDR3 sequence is 14 residues long. The CDR3 nucleotides are TGTGCCAGCAGCTTCTTCACCTCTGGAGAGACCCAGTACTTC. This gives the protein CASSFFTSGETQYF. Full variable domain (remainder filled in from reference TRBV7-3 and TRBJ2-5): GAGVSQTPSNKVTEKGKYVELRCDPISGHTALYWYRQSLGQGPEFLIYFQGTGAADDSGLPNDRFFAVRPEGSVSTLKIQRTERGDSAVYLCASSFFTSGETQYFGPGTRLLVL.

The chain links TRBV2 to TRBJ1-2; 7 bases are shared with TRBD1. The CDR3 spans 15 residues. The junction had 6 bases not matched to a gene; V was cut back by 4 bases and J by 1 base. CDR1 SNHLY and CDR2 FYNNEI come from the germline V gene. CDR3 amino acids: CASSAGTAINYGYTF. For the CDR3, the DNA is TGTGCCAGCAGTGCAGGGACAGCTATTAACTATGGCTACACCTTC.

This clonotype came up a few times. The chain carries TRBV10-3 and TRBJ2-5; the match to TRBD2 covers 8 bases. The end of the DNA aligns better with TRBJ2-7, so the J call may be wrong. This CDR3 is built from 14 residues. The germline V gene has CDR1 ENHRY and CDR2 SYGVKD. This CDR3 reads CAISETSGAYEQYF. The CDR3 DNA is TGTGCCATCAGCGAAACTAGCGGAGCTTACGAGCAGTACTTC.

This clonotype was counted only a few times. The CDR3 loop is CAITSTYGYTF. The CDR3 coding sequence is TGTGCCATCACGAGTACGTATGGCTACACCTTC. The rearrangement uses TRBV10-3 and TRBJ1-2; D is undetermined. Germline V CDR1 and CDR2: ENHRY, SYGVKD. V lost 7 bases and J lost 5, with 8 bases in between. The CDR3 has 11 residues.